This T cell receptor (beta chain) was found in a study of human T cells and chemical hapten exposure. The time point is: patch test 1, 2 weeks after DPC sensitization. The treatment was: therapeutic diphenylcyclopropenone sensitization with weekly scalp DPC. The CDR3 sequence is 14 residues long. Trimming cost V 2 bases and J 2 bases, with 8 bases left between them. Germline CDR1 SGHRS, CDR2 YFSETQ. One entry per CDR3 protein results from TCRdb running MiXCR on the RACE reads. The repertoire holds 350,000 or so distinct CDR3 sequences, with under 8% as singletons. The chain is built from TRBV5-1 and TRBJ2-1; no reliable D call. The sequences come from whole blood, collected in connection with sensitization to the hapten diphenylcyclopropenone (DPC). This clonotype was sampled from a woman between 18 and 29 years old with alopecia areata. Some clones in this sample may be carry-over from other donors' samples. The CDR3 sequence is CASSFGGAYNEQFF. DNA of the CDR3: TGCGCCAGCAGCTTTGGTGGGGCCTACAATGAGCAGTTCTTC.